This TCR beta chain appears in the sequencing data of a study of blood T cell repertoires in COVID-19. Study at large: COVID-19 samples from acute and convalescent phases originated in the United States, Italy and Spain. PBMCs, B-cell-depleted T cells, or T cells provided the cDNA or gDNA that made up the material.

Clones were read by immunoSEQ multiplex PCR, and TCRdb kept only the in-frame ones, dropping some. The sample includes around 290,000 clones, approximately 87% of them seen just once. Losses at the gene ends were 5 bases for V and 2 bases for J; bases not matched to a gene: 9. CDR1 and CDR2 from the germline V gene are MDHEN and SYDVKM. The CDR3 consists of 15 residues. Material for sequencing was peripheral blood. The rearrangement joins TRBV28 to TRBJ2-7; 7 bases are shared with TRBD1. The TCR was taken from a woman aged 50 to 65 who had recovered from COVID-19. This chain's CDR3 is CASSTPDRPTYEQYF. In DNA, the CDR3 is TGTGCCAGCAGTACCCCGGACAGGCCTACCTACGAGCAGTACTTC.